Listed here is a single T cell receptor beta chain. The antigen it binds to is not known. No much larger clonotype is one base removed from it; base qualities were not supplied. The sample comes from a study of blood T cells in healthy people across ages (dated by TCRdb to about 2015). Some background on the complete study: In model experiments, roughly one uniquely barcoded TCR beta cDNA molecule per two T cells was captured by template switching. Using deep sequencing normalized with unique cDNA molecular identifiers, the study measured how TCR beta repertoire diversity changes with age. Four age groups were formed from the donors: young (average approximately 17 years), middle-aged (around 41), aged (more than 55) and long-lived (around 82). To avoid experimental bias, donors of different ages were randomly spread across the sequencing lanes. For two donors (one aged 18 to 30 and one aged 80 or older), the study analyzed two additional independent replicas of 1 million unique cDNA reads from the same blood draw.

On the study overall, not on this receptor specifically: Observed TCR beta diversity correlated strongly with the percentage of naive T cells measured by flow cytometry. Estimates of total diversity from one million sequenced T cells were regarded as lower bounds and underestimates. Observed TCR beta diversity per million T cells fell roughly linearly with age, and a significant reduction was already apparent by age roughly 40. Since profiling was done on bulk unsorted PBMCs, naive and antigen-experienced compartments could not be conclusively compared. Donor CMV infection status was unknown, potentially confounding age-related changes in expanded clonotypes. Compared with the aged group, more naive CD4+ T cells, fewer expanded clones and increased TCR diversity were shown by the long-lived group, suggesting age selection.

The 39 donors, aged about 6 to 95 years, were systemically healthy Caucasian individuals from Russia. Each donor gave 8 to 10 milliliters of peripheral blood, collected into EDTA-treated Vacutainer tubes. Ficoll-Paque density-gradient centrifugation was used to isolate PBMCs, with at least 7 million per sample. Trizol reagent was used to extract total RNA from PBMCs, with at least 5.5 micrograms per sample. Naive CD45RAhigh/CD27high T cell percentages were measured by flow cytometry on a PBMC aliquot from every donor. CDR1 and CDR2 were assigned from the germline V gene as SNHLY and FYNNEI. V has 3 bases trimmed and J has 5 bases trimmed; junction bases matching no gene number 9. The CDR3 sequence holds 15 residues, the cysteine and phenylalanine included. Just the 45-base CDR3 DNA is kept, in frame starting at base 1. The library relied on 5' RACE. Sequencing was performed on an Illumina HiSeq 2500. A second PCR of roughly 6 to 12 cycles was run with a J-beta primer mix and a sample-barcoded 5' primer. Each TCR beta cDNA molecule received a unique molecular identifier from a template-switch 5' adaptor carrying 12 random nucleotides. Each sample yielded at least 2.5 million CDR3-containing paired-end reads. All of the RNA was converted into first-strand cDNA using the Mint cDNA synthesis kit, with a TRBC-specific oligonucleotide serving as the primer. All cDNA was treated with uracil-DNA glycosylase and then went through a first 18-cycle PCR with the universal primers M1SS and BC2_uni_R. As for the authors' bioinformatics: Normalization of each sample was performed by random selection of 1 million high-quality reads, each carrying a distinct molecular identifier. Instead of being binned into consensus sequences, reads with shared molecular identifiers were discarded. CDR3 identification, clonotype clustering and error correction used MiTCR with a Q25 quality threshold and the strictest error-elimination algorithm. A nonparametric unseen species model using Euler transformation provided a lower-bound estimate of total TCR beta diversity. TCRdb redid the processing of the public reads, applying fastp at Q25 and MiXCR, and retained in-frame beta chains. Duplicate CDR3 protein sequences are folded into a single record with the most common DNA and genes. V and J calls and clone size were set by TCRdb, not the authors. Present in this sample are about 1,500,000 distinct CDR3 sequences, 35% to 45% of which were seen just once. The top ten constitute 7.9% of the sample.

This clonotype was obtained from a woman aged 18-35 years in good health. Material for sequencing was blood. The chain is encoded by TRBV2 joined to TRBJ2-5; TRBD1 agrees with 7 junctional bases. The DNA reads as follows: TGTGCCAGCAGTGAGAATCCGAGGGGGCCGGAGACCCAGTACTTC. The encoded protein is CASSENPRGPETQYF.